Below, one T cell receptor beta chain is given with its context. This sample was taken from a study of blood T cell repertoires in COVID-19. This CDR3 is 13 amino acids long. Germline CDR1 SGHTA, CDR2 FQGTGA. Trimming cost V 5 bases and J 5 bases, with 12 bases left between them. Participants were aged about 18 to 90 years from some 24 US areas. Participants' reported clinical history set cohort assignment. Before being deemed recovered, Cohort 3 donors had two negative PCRs, clearance, or symptom resolution. Study processing details: Estimates of nucleated cell counts were drawn from the amplification of reference gene primers. The table came from immunoSEQ multiplex PCR; TCRdb's copy has only in-frame clones and leaves some out. The DNA gave D and trimming, while V, J and clone size come from that table. The repertoire holds around 330,000 clones, with roughly 87% as singletons.

This chain connects TRBV7-3 to TRBJ2-5, with TRBD2 as a possible D gene (5 bases). Sequenced sample: PBMCs or T cells enriched from blood (not recorded which). This clonotype was obtained from a woman aged 18-29 years who had recovered from COVID-19. CDR3 amino acids: CASSAEVWETQYF. As DNA, the CDR3 is TGTGCCAGCAGCGCGGAGGTGTGGGAGACCCAGTACTTC.